The 5 T cell receptor beta chains given below trace back to one sample, sequenced in a study of T cell repertoires in cytomegalovirus infection. Antigen specificity for these receptors is unknown. TCRdb re-called the reads through MiXCR, storing one row per CDR3 protein. The sample holds a few hundred thousand distinct CDR3 sequences, around two fifths seen once. The source material was cultured PBMCs, sampled from culture after CMV antigen stimulation. The source is a human donor in good health (CMV status not recorded). Some clones in this sample may be carry-over from other donors' samples.

V and J are TRBV19 and TRBJ2-3, with D possibly being TRBD2 (5 bases). This CDR3 contains 13 residues. V dropped 7 bases and J dropped 6 bases, with 14 bases sitting between them. Per germline, CDR1 LNHDA and CDR2 SQIVND (reference sequence). CDR3 residues: CASTALGTDTQYF. For the CDR3, the DNA is TGTGCCAGTACCGCACTAGGAACTGATACGCAGTATTTT.

V gene TRBV4-3 combines with J gene TRBJ2-1; D is uncertain. With 5 bases removed from V and 4 bases from J, the gap between germline ends came to 15 bases. This CDR3 has 15 amino acids. Germline V CDR1 and CDR2: LGHNA, YSLEER. Here the CDR3 reads CASSSGRQTYNEQFF. CDR3 DNA: TGCGCCAGCAGCTCCGGGCGGCAGACTTACAATGAGCAGTTCTTC.

This chain uses TRBV5-1 with TRBJ2-6; D unresolved. V lost 6 bases and J lost 2, with 9 bases in between. Per the germline V gene, CDR1 is SGHRS and CDR2 is YFSETQ. The CDR3 sequence is 14 residues long. This chain's CDR3 is CASTETPGANVLTF. CDR3 coding DNA: TGCGCCAGCACAGAGACCCCTGGGGCCAACGTCCTGACTTTC.

The genes are TRBV6-2 or TRBV6-3 and TRBJ1-5; no reliable D call. Germline V lookup: CDR1 MNHEY, CDR2 SVGEGT. V shed 4 bases and J shed 3 bases, with 13 bases lying between them. This CDR3 has 15 amino acids. CDR3: CASSSPPGINQPQHF. CDR3 DNA: TGTGCCAGCAGTTCCCCACCGGGAATCAATCAGCCCCAGCATTTT.

This clonotype was seen a handful of times. The V call is TRBV11-2, the J call TRBJ2-7; D uncertain. Germline assignment: CDR1 SGHAT and CDR2 FQNNGV. Trimming took off 4 bases at V and 4 bases at J, with 11 bases between the two ends. The CDR3 covers 13 residues. CDR3 in amino acids: CASSSLQKYEQYF. The CDR3 DNA is TGTGCCAGCAGCTCCCTACAGAAATACGAGCAGTACTTC.